One sample yielded the 15 T cell receptor beta chains listed below, sequenced in a study of T cell changes during pregnancy in multiple sclerosis. Sequenced by immunoSEQ multiplex PCR; TCRdb stores in-frame clones only, minus some. Of 50,000 to 70,000 clones listed, roughly 92% are singletons. The material was peripheral blood, obtained in the second trimester of pregnancy. These receptor sequences come from a female donor with multiple sclerosis, enrolled in a pregnancy study.

This chain uses TRBV5-5 with TRBJ2-3, with TRBD2 matching 9 bases. Germline values: CDR1 SGHKS, CDR2 YYEKEE (reference sequence). The CDR3 spans 15 residues. With 2 bases clipped from V and 2 bases from J, the junction kept 3 bases outside the gene matches. The CDR3, as DNA: TGTGCCAGCAGCTTCCTAGCGGGATTCACAGATACGCAGTATTTT. Translated, it gives CASSFLAGFTDTQYF.

This clone appeared many times. V gene TRBV2 combines with J gene TRBJ1-1; no firm D call. This CDR3 spans 15 amino acids. CDR1 SNHLY and CDR2 FYNNEI come from the germline V gene. Trimming stripped 0 bases from V and 5 bases from J, with 13 bases between. The chain's CDR3 is CASSEAREGWTEAFF. Written as DNA, the CDR3 is TGTGCCAGCAGTGAAGCGCGAGAGGGTTGGACTGAAGCTTTCTTT.

DNA of the CDR3: TGTGCCAGTAACGACAGGGCTACAGATACGCAGTATTTT. Translation: CASNDRATDTQYF. This chain uses TRBV19 with TRBJ2-3, with TRBD1 matching 7 bases. Germline assignment: CDR1 LNHDA and CDR2 SQIVND (reference sequence). The CDR3 covers 13 residues. With 7 bases clipped from V and 3 bases from J, the junction kept 4 bases outside the gene matches.

This clone showed up just once. Other nucleotide sequences in the sample specify the same CDR3. The gene calls are TRBV6-1 and TRBJ1-2; D is unclear. V lost 2 bases and J lost 8, with 9 bases in between. The CDR3 totals 12 residues. Germline V lookup: CDR1 MNHNS, CDR2 SASEGT. The CDR3 sequence: CASSEPGYGYTF. CDR3 bases: TGTGCCAGCAGTGAACCCGGGTACGGCTACACCTTC.

The gene calls are TRBV9 and TRBJ1-3; maybe TRBD1 (6 bases). This CDR3 has 15 residues. Trimming removed 5 bases at V and 0 bases at J, with 12 bases between. The germline CDR1 and CDR2 sequences are SGDLS and YYNGEE. The CDR3 loop reads CASSIRGNSGNTIYF. The CDR3 DNA reads TGTGCCAGCAGTATCAGGGGCAACTCTGGAAACACCATATATTTT.

V usage is TRBV19 and J usage is TRBJ2-5; 7 bases map to TRBD1. Trimming cost V 10 bases and J 5 bases; bases outside gene matches: 7. Germline-derived CDR1 and CDR2 are LNHDA and SQIVND (reference sequence). The CDR3 has 12 amino acids. This CDR3 reads CATAGGAETQYF. The CDR3 bases are TGTGCCACTGCAGGGGGAGCGGAGACCCAGTACTTC.

This clone has a single count. The rearrangement uses TRBV5-4 and TRBJ1-1, with TRBD1 matching 9 bases. The CDR3 consists of 14 residues. Germline-derived CDR1 and CDR2 are SGHNT and YYREEE (reference sequence). V dropped 5 bases and J dropped 3; count of bases not matched to a gene: 5. CDR3 in amino acids: CASRFRTGDTEAFF. CDR3 sequence (DNA): TGTGCCAGCAGATTCAGGACAGGGGACACTGAAGCTTTCTTT. The variable domain in full, with the rest retrieved from reference TRBV5-4 and TRBJ1-1, is ETGVTQSPTHLIKTRGQQVTLRCSSQSGHNTVSWYQQALGQGPQFIFQYYREEENGRGNFPPRFSGLQFPNYSSELNVNALELDDSALYLCASRFRTGDTEAFFGQGTRLTVV.

The J gene is TRBJ2-1, the V gene TRBV7-3, with 9 bases identical to TRBD2. This CDR3 spans 14 amino acids. Germline loops: CDR1 SGHTA, CDR2 FQGTGA. J was trimmed by 10 bases and V by 0 bases; bases with no gene match: 4. The CDR3 DNA is TGTGCCAGCAGCTTAACTAGCGGGAGCAGGGAGCAGTTCTTC. This sequence encodes CASSLTSGSREQFF. Complete variable domain (other parts from reference TRBV7-3 and TRBJ2-1): GAGVSQTPSNKVTEKGKYVELRCDPISGHTALYWYRQSLGQGPEFLIYFQGTGAADDSGLPNDRFFAVRPEGSVSTLKIQRTERGDSAVYLCASSLTSGSREQFFGPGTRLTVL.

The chain has TRBV11-2 and TRBJ2-5; TRBD2 matches 10 bases. The CDR3 is made up of 18 amino acids. The junction had 11 bases not matched to a gene; V was cut back by 2 bases and J by 2 bases. CDR1 and CDR2 from the germline V gene are SGHAT and FQNNGV. This CDR3 is CASSLQREGPKGQETQYF. CDR3 in DNA: TGTGCCAGCAGCTTACAGCGGGAGGGCCCGAAAGGGCAAGAGACCCAGTACTTC. Supplemented by reference TRBV11-2 and TRBJ2-5, the full variable domain reads EAGVAQSPRYKIIEKRQSVAFWCNPISGHATLYWYQQILGQGPKLLIQFQNNGVVDDSQLPKDRFSAERLKGVDSTLKIQPAKLEDSAVYLCASSLQREGPKGQETQYFGPGTRLLVL.

The V and J genes are TRBV7-2 and TRBJ2-7; D possibly corresponds to TRBD1 (5 bases). Germline values: CDR1 SGHTA, CDR2 FQGNSA. The ends were cut back, 1 base at V and 1 base at J, with 17 bases in the middle. The CDR3 spans 17 residues. CDR3 protein: CASSLGLTGRGSYEQYF. CDR3 nucleotide sequence: TGTGCCAGCAGCTTAGGCCTGACGGGTAGGGGATCCTACGAGCAGTACTTC.

The chain combines TRBV7-9 with TRBJ1-2; TRBD1 aligns across 8 bases. Germline CDR1 SEHNR, CDR2 FQNEAQ (reference sequence). V shed 8 bases, J shed 3 bases, and the junction held 14 bases outside the gene matches. This CDR3 contains 16 residues. The DNA for the CDR3 is TGTGCCAGCGAGCAGGGGGCACTATTGGGGGACTATGGCTACACCTTC. Protein product: CASEQGALLGDYGYTF.

The V call is TRBV6-1, the J call TRBJ2-1; TRBD1 matches 8 bases. With 3 bases clipped from V and 8 bases from J, the junction kept 12 bases outside the gene matches. This CDR3 contains 16 residues. Germline lookup yields CDR1 MNHNS and CDR2 SASEGT. The CDR3 DNA reads TGTGCCAGCAGTGAGGACCGGGACAGGCTTCTTGATGAGCAGTTCTTC. Amino acids: CASSEDRDRLLDEQFF.

The chain uses TRBV5-1 and TRBJ2-3; tentatively, D is TRBD2 (6 bases). Germline V gene sequence: CDR1 SGHRS, CDR2 YFSETQ. The V gene lost 1 base and the J gene lost 1 base, with 7 bases spanning the gap. The CDR3 consists of 14 residues. As DNA, the CDR3 is TGCGCCAGCAGCTTGCCTAGCGGCACAGATACGCAGTATTTT. The encoded protein is CASSLPSGTDTQYF.

The rearrangement uses TRBV19 and TRBJ1-3, with TRBD1 identical over 7 bases. V was pared by 8 bases and J by 2 bases, with 6 bases of the junction left unmatched. The germline V gene has CDR1 LNHDA and CDR2 SQIVND (reference sequence). CDR3 size: 14 residues. This CDR3 is CASAQGVAGNTIYF. CDR3 bases: TGTGCCAGTGCGCAGGGGGTTGCTGGAAACACCATATATTTT.

CDR3 bases: TGTGCCAGCAGCCGAAAGGGGACAGCATTCTACGAGCAGTACTTC. Translated, it gives CASSRKGTAFYEQYF. The rearrangement links TRBV28 to TRBJ2-7; 7 positions match TRBD1. Germline-derived CDR1 and CDR2 are MDHEN and SYDVKM. After removal of 6 bases from V and 3 bases from J, the junction contained 11 bases not matched to a gene. The CDR3 length is 15 residues.